The entry that follows covers one TCR beta chain sequence. This entry comes from a study of CD8+ T cells in alopecia areata. V gave up 4 bases and J gave up 2 bases, with 5 bases separating them. Germline V gene data show CDR1 as MNHNY and CDR2 as SVGAGI (reference sequence). This CDR3 contains 12 residues. RNA extraction and reverse transcription yielded cDNA as sequencing template. Sequenced by immunoSEQ multiplex PCR; TCRdb stores in-frame clones only, minus some. Of 140,000 to 150,000 clones listed, under 60% are singletons. This TCR was recovered from a human donor with alopecia areata. The chain carries TRBV6-6 and TRBJ1-1; D not certain. The sample here was CD4+ T cells sorted from blood, taken at week 0. The CDR3 coding sequence is TGTGCCAGCAGTTTGAGTAACACTGAAGCTTTCTTT. As protein: CASSLSNTEAFF.